The rows below give T cell receptor beta chains drawn from one sample of a study of shared clonotypes between healthy human individuals. Produced via immunoSEQ multiplex PCR; TCRdb's table is partial and in-frame only. The repertoire includes some 980,000 clones, 76% of them detected once, and about 1.5% sits in the top ten. Sequencing was carried out using memory CD4+ T cells sorted from blood. These receptors came from a young man in good health. Both conserved end residues are part of each CDR3. A D gene is named only where the DNA matches it firmly. Not every row has a clone size; where given, it reads once, few, many or a size class.

D: TRBD2
J: TRBJ2-7
size: NA
V: TRBV2
CDR3: CASSHGLAGDAYEQYF
DNA: TGTGCCAGCAGCCACGGACTAGCGGGGGACGCCTACGAGCAGTACTTC

D: NA
J: TRBJ1-6
size: many
V: TRBV2
CDR3: CASRSGSSYNSPLHF
DNA: TGTGCCAGTAGATCAGGCAGCTCCTATAATTCACCCCTCCACTTT

D: NA
J: TRBJ2-1
size: NA
V: TRBV19
CDR3: CASSRGLGRSYNEQFF
DNA: TGTGCCAGTAGTAGAGGGTTGGGACGCTCCTACAATGAGCAGTTCTTC

D: NA
J: TRBJ1-1
size: NA
V: TRBV7-9
CDR3: CASSLGGYGTEAFF
DNA: TGTGCCAGCAGCTTAGGGGGTTACGGCACTGAAGCTTTCTTT

D: TRBD1
J: TRBJ1-1
size: once
V: TRBV29-1
CDR3: CSVEVFGTANTEAFF
DNA: TGCAGCGTTGAAGTATTTGGGACAGCGAACACTGAAGCTTTCTTT

D: NA
J: TRBJ2-7
size: NA
V: TRBV30
CDR3: CAWSRLGNLYEQYF
DNA: TGTGCCTGGAGTAGACTGGGGAACCTTTACGAGCAGTACTTC

D: NA
J: TRBJ2-1
size: NA
V: TRBV7-6
CDR3: CASSSGTGDYNEQFF
DNA: TGTGCCAGCAGCTCTGGGACTGGCGATTACAATGAGCAGTTCTTC

D: NA
J: TRBJ1-5
size: NA
V: TRBV4-3
CDR3: CASSPDGNQPQHF
DNA: TGCGCCAGCAGCCCTGATGGAAATCAGCCCCAGCATTTT

D: TRBD2
J: TRBJ2-2
size: NA
V: TRBV4-2
CDR3: CASSQGGGAGELFF
DNA: TGTGCCAGCAGCCAAGGGGGAGGGGCCGGGGAGCTGTTTTTT

D: TRBD2
J: TRBJ2-2
size: NA
V: TRBV4-2
CDR3: CASSQDRGLARPELFF
DNA: TGTGCCAGCAGCCAAGATCGGGGACTAGCCAGACCGGAGCTGTTTTTT

D: NA
J: TRBJ2-3
size: NA
V: TRBV9
CDR3: CASSGSPPGGSSTDTQYF
DNA: TGTGCCAGCAGCGGATCCCCCCCCGGCGGGTCTAGCACAGATACGCAGTATTTT

D: NA
J: TRBJ1-4
size: few
V: TRBV15
CDR3: CATSRQIATNEKLFF
DNA: TGTGCCACCAGCAGACAGATCGCAACTAATGAAAAACTGTTTTTT

D: NA
J: TRBJ1-6
size: NA
V: TRBV9
CDR3: CASSVTGADNSPLHF
DNA: TGTGCCAGCAGCGTAACCGGGGCCGATAATTCACCCCTCCACTTT

D: NA
J: TRBJ2-5
size: NA
V: TRBV7-8
CDR3: CASSPSQRSEETQYF
DNA: TGTGCCAGCAGCCCGAGTCAGAGGTCGGAAGAGACCCAGTACTTC

D: NA
J: TRBJ2-5
size: NA
V: TRBV18
CDR3: CASSPGLQETQYF
DNA: TGTGCCAGCTCACCAGGGCTTCAAGAGACCCAGTACTTC

D: TRBD1
J: TRBJ2-2
size: NA
V: TRBV6-6
CDR3: CASRWDRDTGELFF
DNA: TGTGCCAGCAGATGGGACAGAGACACCGGGGAGCTGTTTTTT

D: NA
J: TRBJ2-7
size: NA
V: TRBV11-2
CDR3: CASSQQGSSYEQYF
DNA: TGTGCCAGCAGCCAGCAGGGCAGCTCCTACGAGCAGTACTTC

D: NA
J: TRBJ2-2
size: NA
V: TRBV5-4
CDR3: CASSVDRPANTGELFF
DNA: TGTGCCAGCAGCGTGGACAGACCCGCGAACACCGGGGAGCTGTTTTTT

D: NA
J: TRBJ1-3
size: NA
V: TRBV30
CDR3: CAFLWGSGNTIYF
DNA: TGTGCCTTCCTGTGGGGCTCTGGAAACACCATATATTTT

D: TRBD2
J: TRBJ2-3
size: once
V: TRBV18
CDR3: CASSPRTSGGRTDTQYF
DNA: TGTGCCAGCTCTCCTAGGACTAGCGGGGGCCGCACAGATACGCAGTATTTT

D: TRBD1
J: TRBJ2-7
size: NA
V: TRBV11-3
CDR3: CASSSQSGQGYEQYF
DNA: TGTGCCAGCAGCTCTCAATCGGGACAGGGCTACGAGCAGTACTTC

D: NA
J: TRBJ1-2
size: few
V: TRBV7-9
CDR3: CASSLDPRGGYTF
DNA: TGTGCCAGCAGCTTAGATCCCCGGGGAGGCTACACCTTC

D: NA
J: TRBJ1-4
size: NA
V: TRBV5-1
CDR3: CASSRGQFNEKLFF
DNA: TGCGCCAGCAGCCGTGGACAGTTTAATGAAAAACTGTTTTTT

D: TRBD2
J: TRBJ2-2
size: NA
V: TRBV5-1
CDR3: CASSLVPSGLTGELFF
DNA: TGCGCCAGCAGCTTGGTGCCTAGCGGGCTCACCGGGGAGCTGTTTTTT

D: TRBD1
J: TRBJ1-6
size: NA
V: TRBV28
CDR3: CASSLYGTVNNSPLHF
DNA: TGTGCCAGCAGTTTATACGGGACAGTTAATAATTCACCCCTCCACTTT

D: NA
J: TRBJ1-6
size: NA
V: TRBV6-6
CDR3: CASSPTHHDNSPLHF
DNA: TGTGCCAGCAGTCCGACGCATCACGATAATTCACCCCTCCACTTT

D: NA
J: TRBJ2-1
size: NA
V: TRBV9
CDR3: CASIIPGHSLHLTYNEQFF
DNA: TGTGCCAGCATCATCCCGGGACATAGCCTTCATTTGACCTACAATGAGCAGTTCTTC

D: TRBD2
J: TRBJ2-1
size: once
V: TRBV11-2
CDR3: CASSLTTSGGASEQFF
DNA: TGTGCCAGCAGCTTAACGACTAGCGGGGGGGCCAGTGAGCAGTTCTTC

D: TRBD1
J: TRBJ1-2
size: NA
V: TRBV27
CDR3: CASSIRQGNGYTF
DNA: TGTGCCAGCAGTATCCGACAGGGGAATGGCTACACCTTC

D: NA
J: TRBJ2-3
size: NA
V: TRBV1
CDR3: CTSSPGQADTDTQYF
DNA: TGCACCAGCAGCCCCGGACAGGCCGACACAGATACGCAGTATTTT

D: NA
J: TRBJ2-3
size: NA
V: TRBV23-1
CDR3: CASSQMGGGNTDTQYF
DNA: TGCGCCAGCAGTCAAATGGGGGGAGGAAACACAGATACGCAGTATTTT

D: NA
J: TRBJ1-4
size: NA
V: TRBV5-1
CDR3: CASSFEPGGEKLFF
DNA: TGCGCCAGCAGTTTCGAACCTGGAGGAGAAAAACTGTTTTTT

D: NA
J: TRBJ2-7
size: NA
V: TRBV5-1
CDR3: CASSFLTAYEQYF
DNA: TGCGCCAGCAGCTTTTTGACAGCCTACGAGCAGTACTTC

D: NA
J: TRBJ1-5
size: NA
V: TRBV6-6
CDR3: CASSNMNNQPQHF
DNA: TGTGCCAGCTCAAACATGAACAATCAGCCCCAGCATTTT

D: NA
J: TRBJ2-3
size: NA
V: TRBV10-1
CDR3: CASSEGLRGTQYF
DNA: TGCGCCAGCAGTGAAGGGCTGCGGGGTACGCAGTATTTT

D: NA
J: TRBJ1-4
size: once
V: TRBV19
CDR3: CASSIAGIEKLFF
DNA: TGTGCCAGTAGTATTGCGGGGATTGAAAAACTGTTTTTT

D: NA
J: TRBJ2-6
size: NA
V: TRBV15
CDR3: CATSPHSSGANVLTF
DNA: TGTGCCACCAGCCCCCATAGCTCTGGGGCCAACGTCCTGACTTTC

D: TRBD1
J: TRBJ1-2
size: few
V: TRBV2
CDR3: CASSQGTASNYGYTF
DNA: TGTGCCAGCAGTCAGGGGACAGCTTCTAACTATGGCTACACCTTC

D: NA
J: TRBJ1-2
size: NA
V: TRBV7-8
CDR3: CASSLPGAFGYTF
DNA: TGTGCCAGCAGCTTGCCAGGGGCGTTTGGCTACACCTTC

D: NA
J: TRBJ2-1
size: NA
V: TRBV9
CDR3: CASSVTGGSSYNEQFF
DNA: TGTGCCAGCAGCGTAACAGGAGGGAGTTCCTACAATGAGCAGTTCTTC

D: TRBD1
J: TRBJ2-3
size: few
V: TRBV18
CDR3: CASSPLGQGEDTQYF
DNA: TGTGCCAGCTCACCTTTGGGACAGGGGGAAGATACGCAGTATTTT